The 26 T cell receptor beta chains below come from one sample, sequenced in a study of early T cells in non-severe SARS-CoV-2 infection. TCRdb redid the calling of the 5' RACE reads with MiXCR, one entry per CDR3 protein. The sample has 45,000 to 60,000 distinct CDR3 sequences; more than 7% are singletons. Sequences were obtained from whole blood. Receptor source: an adult who was a healthcare worker with PCR-confirmed SARS-CoV-2 infection or an uninfected control (not recorded which).

V gene TRBV7-2 combines with J gene TRBJ2-4; TRBD1 is a possible D gene (6 bases). Trimming cost V 9 bases and J 1 base, with 13 bases left between them. Germline loops: CDR1 SGHTA, CDR2 FQGNSA. The CDR3 runs 14 residues. The CDR3 protein is CARKEQGAKNIQYF. DNA of the CDR3: TGTGCCAGAAAAGAACAGGGTGCCAAAAACATTCAGTACTTC.

In its sample, this clonotype was seen many times. This chain connects TRBV7-3 to TRBJ2-5; TRBD1 aligns across 10 bases. This CDR3 comprises 16 residues. With 1 base clipped from V and 4 bases from J, the junction kept 6 bases outside the gene matches. CDR1 and CDR2 from the germline V gene are SGHTA and FQGTGA. The CDR3 nucleotides read TGTGCCAGCAGCTTAAGGGGACAGGGGAGAGGAGAGACCCAGTACTTC. Translating it yields CASSLRGQGRGETQYF. Variable domain in full (rest from reference TRBV7-3 and TRBJ2-5): GAGVSQTPSNKVTEKGKYVELRCDPISGHTALYWYRQSLGQGPEFLIYFQGTGAADDSGLPNDRFFAVRPEGSVSTLKIQRTERGDSAVYLCASSLRGQGRGETQYFGPGTRLLVL.

This clonotype was found a few times. This chain connects TRBV11-1 to TRBJ2-7; possible D gene TRBD1, 5 bases. The germline V and J ends were trimmed by 3 bases and 4 bases, with 10 bases remaining between them. The CDR3 runs to 13 residues. The germline V gene has CDR1 SGHAT and CDR2 FQDESV (reference sequence). The CDR3 DNA sequence: TGTGCCAGCAGCTTTGAACAGGCGTACGAGCAGTACTTC. Translating gives CASSFEQAYEQYF.

This clonotype was found many times. The V and J genes are TRBV6-2 or TRBV6-3 and TRBJ2-7; no definite D call. V lost 0 bases, J lost 3 bases, and 12 bases lay in between. Germline CDR1 MNHEY, CDR2 SVGEGT. The length of the CDR3 is 15 residues. In DNA, the CDR3 is TGTGCCAGCAGTTACTCGACGGTAGTCGGCTACGAGCAGTACTTC. Amino acid sequence: CASSYSTVVGYEQYF.

The CDR3 reads CASIPTENTGELFF. In DNA form, the CDR3 reads TGTGCCAGCATCCCGACTGAGAACACCGGGGAGCTGTTTTTT. V and J are TRBV7-9 and TRBJ2-2; D is undetermined. The germline V gene encodes CDR1 SEHNR and CDR2 FQNEAQ (reference sequence). The CDR3 extends over 14 amino acids. V was clipped by 7 bases and J by 1 base, with 10 bases between them.

This clonotype was found many times. The chain employs TRBV27 and TRBJ2-3, with a possible D match to TRBD1 (6 bases). The V end was cut by 0 bases, the J end by 8 bases, with 18 bases between. The CDR3 totals 16 residues. CDR1 is MNHEY and CDR2 is SMNVEV in the germline V gene (reference sequence). CDR3 DNA sequence: TGTGCCAGCAGTTTATCTACAGGGTTCGACGTTGGTACGCAGTATTTT. It codes for CASSLSTGFDVGTQYF.

Ten or more counts support this clonotype. The V gene is TRBV5-1, the J gene TRBJ2-3; D not resolved. Germline values: CDR1 SGHRS, CDR2 YFSETQ. This CDR3 has 16 residues. Trimming removed 0 bases at V and 1 base at J, with 12 bases between. Here the CDR3 DNA reads TGCGCCAGCAGCTTGGCGGTTACTTCAGGCACAGATACGCAGTATTTT. Protein product: CASSLAVTSGTDTQYF.

This rearrangement joins TRBV5-5 to TRBJ2-3; D gene ambiguous. This CDR3 has 14 amino acids. Germline V gives CDR1 SGHKS, CDR2 YYEKEE (reference sequence). The V gene lost 2 bases and the J gene lost 6 bases, with 13 bases spanning the gap. In nucleotides, the CDR3 is TGTGCCAGCAGCTTCGCCCAAGCATCGGATACGCAGTATTTT. Protein sequence: CASSFAQASDTQYF.

This clonotype was observed at least ten times. The J gene is TRBJ1-5, the V gene TRBV28; D remains unclear. Germline V gives CDR1 MDHEN, CDR2 SYDVKM. The V and J ends lost 6 bases and 7 bases respectively, with 16 bases between them. This CDR3 has 14 residues. Here the CDR3 reads CASREAGSGQPQHF. The CDR3 DNA is TGTGCCAGCAGGGAGGCGGGGTCTGGCCAGCCCCAGCATTTT.

This chain connects TRBV5-1 to TRBJ2-7; 10 positions agree with TRBD1. Germline assignment: CDR1 SGHRS and CDR2 YFSETQ. The CDR3 has 14 residues. Germline trimming cut 7 bases from V and 5 bases from J; bases unmatched to any gene: 9. The CDR3 loop reads CASQPRDRGNEQYF. CDR3 coding DNA: TGCGCCAGCCAACCCCGGGACAGGGGAAACGAGCAGTACTTC.

This clonotype occurred many times. The chain couples TRBV5-1 to TRBJ1-5, with 10 nucleotides matching TRBD1. Losses at the gene ends were 4 bases for V and 12 bases for J; bases not matched to a gene: 10. Germline CDR1 reads SGHRS; CDR2 reads YFSETQ. This CDR3 is built from 14 residues. CDR3 nucleotides: TGCGCCAGCAGCCCCGGGACAGGGGTGGGAGGCCAGCATTTT. Encoded protein: CASSPGTGVGGQHF.

The chain is built from TRBV7-8 and TRBJ1-5; D perhaps matches TRBD1 (6 bases). V lost 5 bases to trimming and J lost 1 base, with 18 bases between them. Germline V gene lookup returns CDR1 SGHVS and CDR2 FQNEAQ. CDR3 size: 17 residues. CDR3 DNA sequence: TGTGCCAGCAGCCCGAAGCCTAGGGGGAGGAGCAATCAGCCCCAGCATTTT. Translated: CASSPKPRGRSNQPQHF.

This clonotype has a count of ten or more. CDR3 in amino acids: CASSPQGEGNEQYF. The CDR3 DNA sequence: TGTGCCAGCTCACCGCAGGGGGAAGGCAACGAGCAGTACTTC. The chain recombines TRBV18 with TRBJ2-7; 7 positions match TRBD1. The CDR3 is 14 residues long. Trimming cost V 3 bases and J 5 bases; bases outside gene matches: 7. The germline V gene encodes CDR1 KGHSH and CDR2 LQKENI.

This chain connects TRBV5-1 to TRBJ2-5; 8 positions agree with TRBD2. The trim removed 1 base at V and 2 bases at J, leaving 4 bases unmatched. Per germline, CDR1 SGHRS and CDR2 YFSETQ. The CDR3 contains 15 residues. CDR3 DNA: TGCGCCAGCAGCTTGCCAGCGGGAGATCAAGAGACCCAGTACTTC. Protein sequence: CASSLPAGDQETQYF.

This clonotype was detected ten times or more. The chain carries TRBV18 and TRBJ1-5, with a weak D call TRBD1 (6 bases). The CDR3 has 15 residues. Germline lookup yields CDR1 KGHSH and CDR2 LQKENI. Trimming removed 6 bases from V and 7 bases from J, with 19 bases in between. The CDR3 DNA sequence: TGTGCCAGCTCGCCGAGGGCAGGGGCTAACCAGCCCCAGCATTTT. It is translated as CASSPRAGANQPQHF.

This clonotype was recorded a few times. This chain uses TRBV29-1 with TRBJ2-5, with 7 bases matching TRBD1. The CDR3 is made up of 14 amino acids. The V gene end was trimmed by 1 base and the J gene end by 4 bases; junction bases not matched to a gene: 6. Germline loops: CDR1 SQVTM, CDR2 ANQGSEA. The CDR3 coding sequence is TGCAGCGTTGAAGTAGTGGACAGGATAGAGACCCAGTACTTC. As protein: CSVEVVDRIETQYF. Full variable domain (rest looked up from reference TRBV29-1 and TRBJ2-5): SAVISQKPSRDICQRGTSLTIQCQVDSQVTMMFWYRQQPGQSLTLIATANQGSEATYESGFVIDKFPISRPNLTFSTLTVSNMSPEDSSIYLCSVEVVDRIETQYFGPGTRLLVL.

V usage is TRBV7-2 and J usage is TRBJ2-7; tentatively, D is TRBD2 (6 bases). Germline CDR1 and CDR2: SGHTA and FQGNSA. V lost 1 base, J lost 1 base, and 8 bases lay in between. The CDR3 is 14 residues long. CDR3 DNA: TGTGCCAGCAGCTTAGAACGGGAGTCCTACGAGCAGTACTTC. This encodes CASSLERESYEQYF.

This rearrangement joins TRBV28 to TRBJ1-1; D not certain. Germline lookup yields CDR1 MDHEN and CDR2 SYDVKM. The CDR3 contains 13 residues. The ends were cut back, 1 base at V and 8 bases at J, with 11 bases in the middle. The CDR3 DNA reads as TGTGCCAGCAGTTTATTCGAGAGTCGCGAAGCTTTCTTT. Residues: CASSLFESREAFF. Full variable domain (rest looked up from reference TRBV28 and TRBJ1-1): DVKVTQSSRYLVKRTGEKVFLECVQDMDHENMFWYRQDPGLGLRLIYFSYDVKMKEKGDIPEGYSVSREKKERFSLILESASTNQTSMYLCASSLFESREAFFGQGTRLTVV.

This clonotype was seen ten or more times. The chain links TRBV5-1 to TRBJ2-1; D might be TRBD1 or TRBD2, each matching 7 bases. V gave up 3 bases and J gave up 3 bases, with 16 bases separating them. This CDR3 has 16 amino acids. CDR1 and CDR2 from the germline V gene are SGHRS and YFSETQ. CDR3 bases: TGCGCCAGCAGCTCCGGAAGCGGGACAGTCTACAATGAGCAGTTCTTC. Amino acids: CASSSGSGTVYNEQFF.

This clonotype occurred many times. The chain is built from TRBV6-6 and TRBJ2-7, with TRBD1 identical over 10 bases. V lost 0 bases to trimming and J lost 7 bases; unmatched junction nucleotides: 6. The CDR3 spans 15 residues. CDR1 and CDR2 (germline): MNHNY, SVGAGI (reference sequence). In DNA form, the CDR3 reads TGTGCCAGCAGTTACTCCGGGACAGGGGCGGGTGAGCAGTACTTC. Translation: CASSYSGTGAGEQYF.

This clonotype was recorded at least ten times. The V gene is TRBV29-1, the J gene TRBJ2-6; D not certain. CDR1 is SQVTM, CDR2 ANQGSEA, per germline. Trimming removed 0 bases from V and 1 base from J, with 4 bases in between. The CDR3 has 14 residues. The DNA of the CDR3 is TGCAGCGTTGAAGAGGGATCTGGGGCCAACGTCCTGACTTTC. This gives the protein CSVEEGSGANVLTF.

This clonotype appeared a few times. Mismatch with germline at one junction end may stem from a read error. This sequence joins TRBV6-1 and TRBJ1-4, with D hard to call. The CDR3 spans 12 residues. Germline V gene sequence: CDR1 MNHNS, CDR2 SASEGT. CDR3 DNA sequence: TGTGCCAGCAGGGCAGGATATGAAAAGCTGTTTTTT. Amino acids: CASRAGYEKLFF.

The chain recombines TRBV20-1 with TRBJ2-3, with D possibly being TRBD1 or TRBD2 (5 bases each). With 5 bases removed from V and 2 bases from J, the gap between germline ends came to 14 bases. The CDR3 loop spans 14 amino acids. Germline CDR1 DFQATT, CDR2 SNEGSKA (reference sequence). The CDR3 region is CSAPGAKHTDTQYF. The DNA for the CDR3 is TGCAGTGCTCCCGGGGCTAAACACACAGATACGCAGTATTTT.

The V call is TRBV12-3 or TRBV12-4, the J call TRBJ2-3, with TRBD2 matching 8 bases. V dropped 6 bases and J dropped 1; count of bases not matched to a gene: 6. The CDR3 spans 15 residues. The CDR3 region is CASSYTSGGTDTQYF. The CDR3 nucleotides are TGTGCCAGCAGCTATACTAGCGGAGGCACAGATACGCAGTATTTT.

The rearrangement uses TRBV5-4 and TRBJ2-7, with 8 bases matching TRBD1. Germline CDR1 reads SGHNT; CDR2 reads YYREEE (reference sequence). The CDR3 runs 13 residues. After removal of 4 bases from V and 6 bases from J, the junction contained 6 bases not matched to a gene. This CDR3 reads CASSQDRVREQYF. The DNA for the CDR3 is TGTGCCAGCAGCCAGGACAGGGTACGCGAGCAGTACTTC.

This clonotype has a handful of counts. The chain joins TRBV6-1 to TRBJ2-7; the D gene is possibly TRBD1 (6 bases). Germline V lookup: CDR1 MNHNS, CDR2 SASEGT. The CDR3 covers 13 residues. The germline V and J ends were trimmed by 5 bases and 1 base, with 9 bases remaining between them. The CDR3 region is CASSPGVSYEQYF. CDR3 coding DNA: TGTGCCAGCAGTCCAGGGGTGTCCTACGAGCAGTACTTC.